Following are 6 T cell receptor beta chains from one sample sequenced in a study of blood T cell repertoires in COVID-19. TCRdb's table, derived via immunoSEQ multiplex PCR, lists solely in-frame clones and lacks some. The sample lists about 230,000 clones, over 65% occurring once. Specimen: peripheral blood. These receptors were taken from a woman between 65 and 79 years old with active or convalescent COVID-19.

The CDR3 loop reads CATLLRDRNQAFF. The CDR3 DNA is TGTGCCACCCTCCTCCGGGACAGGAACCAAGCTTTCTTT. V is TRBV28 and J is TRBJ1-1; 8 bases align to TRBD1. This CDR3 region has 13 residues. Germline V gene data show CDR1 as MDHEN and CDR2 as SYDVKM. The trim removed 10 bases at V and 9 bases at J, leaving 13 bases unmatched.

This clone was detected only once. The rearrangement joins TRBV19 to TRBJ2-3, with 8 bases fitting TRBD1. Germline CDR1 and CDR2: LNHDA and SQIVND (reference sequence). This CDR3 has 14 amino acids. V was pared by 7 bases and J by 3 bases, with 6 bases of the junction left unmatched. CDR3 bases: TGTGCCAGTATAGACAGGGGTGGAACAGATACGCAGTATTTT. Translating it yields CASIDRGGTDTQYF.

J is TRBJ2-5 and V is TRBV2; 7 positions match TRBD1. Trimming at V came to 6 bases and at J to 5 bases, leaving 3 bases not matched to a gene. Germline V gene sequence: CDR1 SNHLY, CDR2 FYNNEI. The CDR3 is 12 amino acids. CDR3 DNA sequence: TGTGCCAGCAGAGACAGGGAGGAGACCCAGTACTTC. As protein: CASRDREETQYF. The full variable domain, with the rest looked up from reference TRBV2 and TRBJ2-5, is EPEVTQTPSHQVTQMGQEVILRCVPISNHLYFYWYRQILGQKVEFLVSFYNNEISEKSEIFDDQFSVERPDGSNFTLKIRSTKLEDSAMYFCASRDREETQYFGPGTRLLVL.

The CDR3 bases are TGTGCCAGCCGCCGGGGACAGTCCAATGAGCAGTTCTTC. This encodes CASRRGQSNEQFF. The V gene is TRBV3-1 (or the pseudogene TRBV3-2), the J gene TRBJ2-1; 7 bases agree with TRBD1. The V gene's germline CDR1 is LGHDT and CDR2 YNNKEL (reference sequence). The trim removed 8 bases at V and 6 bases at J, leaving 7 bases unmatched. The CDR3 loop spans 13 amino acids.

V usage is TRBV5-4 and J usage is TRBJ1-1; unclear D gene. This CDR3 region has 14 residues. V dropped 3 bases and J dropped 5 bases, with 14 bases sitting between them. CDR1 is SGHNT and CDR2 is YYREEE in the germline V gene (reference sequence). In DNA, the CDR3 is TGTGCCAGCAGCTACCAACCAGTTTCTACTGAAGCTTTCTTT. This codes for CASSYQPVSTEAFF. The full variable domain, completed using reference TRBV5-4 and TRBJ1-1, is ETGVTQSPTHLIKTRGQQVTLRCSSQSGHNTVSWYQQALGQGPQFIFQYYREEENGRGNFPPRFSGLQFPNYSSELNVNALELDDSALYLCASSYQPVSTEAFFGQGTRLTVV.

This clone showed up just once. The chain has TRBV6-5 and TRBJ2-5, with 7 nucleotides matching TRBD1. CDR1 is MNHEY and CDR2 is SVGAGI in the germline V gene. After removal of 2 bases from V and 3 bases from J, the junction contained 6 bases not matched to a gene. The CDR3 runs to 15 residues. The CDR3 region has the DNA TGTGCCAGCAGTTACGGGACAGCCGGAGAAGAGACCCAGTACTTC. As protein: CASSYGTAGEETQYF.